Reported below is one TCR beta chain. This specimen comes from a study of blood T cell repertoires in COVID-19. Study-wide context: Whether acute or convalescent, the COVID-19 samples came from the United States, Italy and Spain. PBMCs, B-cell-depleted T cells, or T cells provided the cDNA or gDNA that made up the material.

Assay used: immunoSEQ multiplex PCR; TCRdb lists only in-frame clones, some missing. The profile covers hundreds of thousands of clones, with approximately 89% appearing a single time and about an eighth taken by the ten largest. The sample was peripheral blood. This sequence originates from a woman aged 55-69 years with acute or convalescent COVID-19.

The CDR3 is CASSQGAGNTIYF. The CDR3, as DNA: TGTGCCAGTAGTCAGGGGGCTGGAAACACCATATATTTT. This rearrangement joins TRBV19 to TRBJ1-3; the match to TRBD1 covers 7 bases. The CDR3 extends over 13 amino acids. The V gene's germline CDR1 is LNHDA and CDR2 SQIVND (reference sequence). The V gene end was trimmed by 5 bases and the J gene end by 2 bases; junction bases not matched to a gene: 0.